Presented here are 28 T cell receptor beta chains from one specimen sequenced in a study of blood T cells in healthy people across ages. Using a J-beta primer mix together with a sample-barcoded 5' primer, a second PCR was run for about 7 to 12 cycles. TCRdb ran MiXCR on the 5' RACE reads and lists one entry per CDR3 protein. The sample has hundreds of thousands of distinct CDR3 sequences, roughly 32% seen once. Sequencing used blood. The receptors here all came from a woman older than 75 in good health.

There are a few counts of this clonotype. This sequence joins TRBV27 and TRBJ2-3, with D hard to call. With 3 bases removed from V and 0 bases from J, the gap between germline ends came to 10 bases. Germline V CDR1 and CDR2: MNHEY, SMNVEV (reference sequence). The CDR3 has 15 residues. The CDR3 sequence: CASSFQKPSTDTQYF. CDR3 DNA: TGTGCCAGCAGTTTCCAGAAACCTAGCACAGATACGCAGTATTTT.

The sample holds many counts of this clonotype. CDR3 coding DNA: TGCGCCAGCAGCTTGAGCGTCGCAGGGGGCTATGGCTACACCTTC. It codes for CASSLSVAGGYGYTF. The chain uses TRBV5-1 and TRBJ1-2; 7 bases fit TRBD1. The CDR3 contains 15 residues. The V and J ends lost 1 base and 4 bases, in that order; junction bases with no gene match: 7. Germline V gives CDR1 SGHRS, CDR2 YFSETQ.

In DNA form, the CDR3 reads TGCGCCAGCTCCAGGCCCGAAACCTACAATGAGCAGTTCTTC. Translated, it gives CASSRPETYNEQFF. The chain has TRBV5-1 and TRBJ2-1, with D hard to call. CDR1 and CDR2 from the germline V gene are SGHRS and YFSETQ. With 7 bases removed from V and 2 bases from J, the gap between germline ends came to 13 bases. The CDR3 is 14 amino acids.

This chain links TRBV7-2 with TRBJ1-1; D is perhaps TRBD1 (5 bases). V lost 2 bases, J lost 0 bases, and 10 bases lay in between. Germline values: CDR1 SGHTA, CDR2 FQGNSA. CDR3 size: 15 residues. The CDR3 region is CASSLRPGMNTEAFF. CDR3 DNA sequence: TGTGCCAGCAGCTTAAGGCCAGGGATGAACACTGAAGCTTTCTTT.

This clonotype came up many times. The genes are TRBV20-1 and TRBJ2-6; D not resolved. CDR1 is DFQATT and CDR2 is SNEGSKA in the germline V gene (reference sequence). Trimming took off 3 bases at V and 0 bases at J, with 9 bases between the two ends. The CDR3 contains 15 residues. CDR3 sequence: CSARPTSSGANVLTF. CDR3 in DNA: TGCAGTGCTAGGCCGACAAGCTCTGGGGCCAACGTCCTGACTTTC.

In this sample, this clonotype turned up once. The V call is TRBV7-2, the J call TRBJ2-1; a weak D match, TRBD1 (6 bases). The end of the DNA fits TRBJ2-7 better, so the J call may be wrong. Per germline, CDR1 SGHTA and CDR2 FQGNSA. The CDR3 runs 14 residues. The CDR3 protein is CASSLPRTAVEQYF. In DNA, the CDR3 is TGTGCCAGCAGCCTCCCACGGACAGCCGTAGAGCAGTACTTC.

This clonotype was recorded at least ten times. This sequence joins TRBV20-1 and TRBJ2-5, with D possibly matching TRBD2 (6 bases). V lost 6 bases and J 3 bases, leaving 20 bases between the germline ends. The CDR3 totals 15 residues. Germline CDR1 reads DFQATT; CDR2 reads SNEGSKA (reference sequence). The CDR3 sequence: CSAPHQRRGKETQYF. The CDR3 DNA reads TGCAGTGCGCCTCACCAACGGCGGGGAAAAGAGACCCAGTACTTC.

This clonotype appeared many times. This chain links TRBV9 with TRBJ2-5; 10 bases map to TRBD1. In germline, CDR1 is SGDLS, CDR2 YYNGEE. CDR3 size: 14 residues. V lost 3 bases, J lost 4 bases, and 3 bases stayed unmatched. DNA of the CDR3: TGTGCCAGCAGCGCACGGACAGGGGGAGAGACCCAGTACTTC. This translates into CASSARTGGETQYF.

This clonotype was seen a handful of times. The chain is built from TRBV5-1 and TRBJ1-6; TRBD1 agrees at 9 bases. V shed 0 bases and J 9 bases; nucleotides not matched to a gene: 4. CDR1 is SGHRS, CDR2 YFSETQ, per germline. CDR3 length: 15 amino acids. The chain's CDR3 is CASSLDRGRGSPLHF. In nucleotides, the CDR3 is TGCGCCAGCAGCTTGGACAGGGGGCGCGGTTCACCCCTCCACTTT.

This clonotype was picked up many times. The rearrangement links TRBV6-1 to TRBJ2-5; weak D call: TRBD1 (5 bases). Looked up from germline, CDR1 is MNHNS and CDR2 is SASEGT. The CDR3 has 13 amino acids. Trimming took off 5 bases at V and 1 base at J, with 8 bases between the two ends. CDR3 loop: CASSMTVQETQYF. The CDR3 nucleotides read TGTGCCAGCAGTATGACAGTCCAAGAGACCCAGTACTTC.

In DNA, the CDR3 is TGCAGTGCTAGAGATCTAAACTCCGGGACAGGAGGGTGGAATTCACCCCTCCACTTT. Translation: CSARDLNSGTGGWNSPLHF. The V call is TRBV20-1, the J call TRBJ1-6, with 8 bases aligning to TRBD1. Germline V gene sequence: CDR1 DFQATT, CDR2 SNEGSKA (reference sequence). V was clipped by 0 bases and J by 7 bases; unmatched bases: 17. This CDR3 is built from 19 residues.

V usage is TRBV4-3 and J usage is TRBJ2-1; D unresolved. The CDR3 has 13 residues. Germline V gives CDR1 LGHNA, CDR2 YSLEER. The V gene lost 2 bases and the J gene lost 8 bases, with 10 bases spanning the gap. The CDR3 protein is CASSQITSDEQFF. CDR3 nucleotides: TGCGCCAGCAGCCAAATAACGTCAGATGAGCAGTTCTTC.

Details on this clonotype: This may arise from a read error, as a much more abundant clone is one base away. This sequence joins TRBV19 and TRBJ1-2, with TRBD1 matching 7 bases. V lost 7 bases and J lost 6; bases outside the gene matches: 8. Germline V gene sequence: CDR1 LNHDA, CDR2 SQIVND (reference sequence). The CDR3 is 13 amino acids. The DNA for the CDR3 is TGTGCCAGTATCCTCCAGGGGGGCGATGGCTACACCTTC. Translating it yields CASILQGGDGYTF.

This clonotype was found a few times. Relative to the germline gene, one junction end is altered; a read error may explain this. The chain employs TRBV6-2 or TRBV6-3 and TRBJ1-1; possible D gene TRBD1, 6 bases. The CDR3 has 16 amino acids. CDR1 and CDR2 (germline): MNHEY, SVGEGT. CDR3 bases: TGTGCCAGCCGGAAAAGGGTCACAGGGATGAATACTGAAGCTTTCTTT. Protein: CASRKRVTGMNTEAFF.

This clonotype has a count of ten or more. The chain is built from TRBV5-4 and TRBJ2-1, with TRBD1 identical over 7 bases. CDR3 length: 15 residues. The ends lost 4 bases at V and 7 bases at J; junction bases unmatched: 11. Germline lookup yields CDR1 SGHNT and CDR2 YYREEE (reference sequence). The CDR3 DNA is TGTGCCAGCAGCGGTACAGGGGTTCTTCTTAATGAGCAGTTCTTC. Translated: CASSGTGVLLNEQFF.

This clonotype was found many times. The rearrangement uses TRBV29-1 and TRBJ2-7; the D gene could be TRBD1 or TRBD2 (7 bases each). In germline, CDR1 is SQVTM, CDR2 ANQGSEA. This CDR3 has 15 amino acids. Trimming pared 7 bases from V and 0 bases from J, leaving 19 bases between. The CDR3 reads CSATRGGGGSYEQYF. The CDR3 DNA reads TGCAGCGCCACCCGAGGGGGCGGGGGCTCCTACGAGCAGTACTTC.

This clonotype was seen many times. The chain recombines TRBV12-3 or TRBV12-4 with TRBJ2-7; unclear D gene. Between the trimmed V and J ends, which lost 6 bases and 5 bases, there was a span of 8 bases. CDR3 length: 11 amino acids. The CDR3 nucleotides read TGTGCCAGCAGCCAGCTAGACGAGCAGTACTTC. Protein product: CASSQLDEQYF.

This clonotype occurred many times. The chain has TRBV7-2 and TRBJ2-1; maybe TRBD1 (5 bases). Germline V gives CDR1 SGHTA, CDR2 FQGNSA. CDR3 length equals 15 residues. V shed 1 base and J shed 2 bases, with 9 bases lying between them. The CDR3 loop is CASSLGTTTYNEQFF. The CDR3, as DNA: TGTGCCAGCAGCTTAGGGACAACTACCTACAATGAGCAGTTCTTC.

The J gene is TRBJ2-7, the V gene TRBV11-1, with D perhaps matching TRBD1 (6 bases). The V end lost 5 bases, the J end lost 6 bases, and 14 bases lay between the germline ends. Per the germline V gene, CDR1 is SGHAT and CDR2 is FQDESV (reference sequence). The CDR3 runs 13 residues. CDR3 sequence reads: CASSTRNRAEQYF. As DNA, the CDR3 is TGTGCCAGCAGCACCAGAAACAGGGCCGAGCAGTACTTC.

In this sample, this clonotype turned up many times. J is TRBJ1-1 and V is TRBV12-5; 10 positions agree with TRBD1. The CDR3 is 13 residues long. The junction had 5 bases not matched to a gene; V was cut back by 5 bases and J by 8 bases. Germline V gene data show CDR1 as LGHNT and CDR2 as FRNRAP. As DNA, the CDR3 is TGTGCTAGTGGTCTGACAGGGGGCAAGGAAGCTTTCTTT. This codes for CASGLTGGKEAFF.

This clonotype was seen ten or more times. The CDR3 region is CASRKLAGDSYEQYF. The DNA of the CDR3 is TGTGCCAGCAGAAAGTTGGCAGGGGACTCCTACGAGCAGTACTTC. This chain joins TRBV2 and TRBJ2-7; D might be TRBD1 (6 bases). The CDR3 extends over 15 amino acids. V shed 6 bases and J shed 0 bases, with 15 bases lying between them. Germline-derived CDR1 and CDR2 are SNHLY and FYNNEI.

This clonotype appeared many times. This chain connects TRBV20-1 to TRBJ2-7, with TRBD2 matching over 7 bases. The V segment lost 5 bases and the J segment 2 bases; nucleotides outside the gene matches: 6. The CDR3 is 13 residues long. In germline, CDR1 is DFQATT, CDR2 SNEGSKA (reference sequence). CDR3 sequence reads: CSAHTGTTYEQYF. In nucleotides, the CDR3 is TGCAGTGCTCATACCGGGACTACCTACGAGCAGTACTTC.

Comment on this clonotype: Only one base separates this from a far larger clonotype, so it likely reflects a read error. The V and J genes are TRBV7-2 and TRBJ1-1; D unresolved. Germline CDR1 SGHTA, CDR2 FQGNSA. The CDR3 runs to 14 residues. For the CDR3, the DNA is TGTGCCAACAGCCTAACGCTGGGGAACACTGAAGCTTTCTTT. This translates into CANSLTLGNTEAFF.

There are many counts of this clonotype. The chain joins TRBV20-1 to TRBJ2-5, with 9 bases lining up with TRBD1. The CDR3 is 14 amino acids. The trim removed 0 bases at V and 5 bases at J, leaving 4 bases unmatched. Looked up from germline, CDR1 is DFQATT and CDR2 is SNEGSKA (reference sequence). As DNA, the CDR3 is TGCAGTGCTAGAGAAGCCGGGACAGGGGAGACCCAGTACTTC. Protein: CSAREAGTGETQYF.

This clonotype was seen many times. V is TRBV7-2 and J is TRBJ2-1; 7 nucleotides agree with TRBD2. The CDR3 contains 16 residues. CDR1 and CDR2 from the germline V gene are SGHTA and FQGNSA. After removal of 7 bases from V and 2 bases from J, the junction contained 11 bases not matched to a gene. CDR3 in DNA: TGTGCCAGCACCAAAAGAGCGGGGAAACCCTACAATGAGCAGTTCTTC. Amino acid sequence: CASTKRAGKPYNEQFF.

This clonotype was seen repeatedly, ten times or more. V gene TRBV5-1 combines with J gene TRBJ2-1; 7 positions agree with TRBD2. The CDR3 runs 16 residues. With 1 base clipped from V and 0 bases from J, the junction kept 4 bases outside the gene matches. From germline, CDR1 is SGHRS and CDR2 YFSETQ. The CDR3 loop is CASSLLGGSSYNEQFF. The CDR3 coding sequence is TGCGCCAGCAGCTTGCTCGGGGGGAGCTCCTACAATGAGCAGTTCTTC.

The V gene is TRBV30, the J gene TRBJ2-5, with D hard to call. Germline CDR1 GTSNPN, CDR2 SVGIG (reference sequence). CDR3 size: 13 residues. The germline V and J ends were trimmed by 2 bases and 1 base, with 8 bases remaining between them. CDR3 nucleotides: TGTGCCTGGAGTTTCCCTATCCAAGAGACCCAGTACTTC. This gives the protein CAWSFPIQETQYF.

A word on this clonotype: Possible read error: a much larger clone is one base away. The conserved closing phenylalanine or tryptophan is absent in this CDR3, likely reflecting a read error. The genes are TRBV3-1 and TRBJ1-2, with TRBD1 identical over 10 bases. Germline loops: CDR1 LGHDT, CDR2 YNNKEL (reference sequence). This CDR3 comprises 15 residues. V shed 4 bases, J shed 2 bases, and the junction held 4 bases outside the gene matches. For the CDR3, the DNA is TGTGCCAGCAGCCGGGGGACAGGGGCCAACTATGGCTACACCTGC. Translation gives CASSRGTGANYGYTC.